A single T cell receptor beta chain is shown here with its context. By sample share, this clonotype is medium-sized (0.01 to 0.1%). Its antigen is still unknown. No much larger clone exists at a distance of one base, and base qualities are not known. This entry is derived from a study of neurological immune-mediated disorders (dated by TCRdb to between 2018 and 2020). Study-wide context: Among the roughly 34 multiple sclerosis patients, relapsing-remitting MS was present in 31 and secondary progressive MS was present in 3. The study compared peripheral blood TCR-beta repertoires of HTLV-I-associated myelopathy (HAM/TSP) patients, multiple sclerosis patients and healthy controls using UMI-based sequencing. Of the approximately 70 subjects in the cohort, around 14 were HAM/TSP patients, around 34 were multiple sclerosis patients, and about 20 were healthy controls. The roughly 100 TCR-beta libraries included longitudinal samples, technical triplicates and paired sorted CD4+ and CD8+ T-cell subsets alongside PBMC samples. Beyond this particular receptor, the publication reports: No clinical or MRI features were associated with the MS cluster, and the authors said that larger cohorts are needed. The highest TCR clonal expansion was observed in HAM/TSP patients, whereas the lowest was observed in MS patients, even when compared with healthy controls. No identical CDR3 amino acid sequences were found to be shared among expanded clones across subjects, suggesting that TCR-beta repertoires were private in all groups. Phylogenetic analysis grouped repertoires from 18 of 34 MS patients into a cluster of related CDR3 sequences, suggesting a possible repertoire-level signature.

At the junction V is shortened by 2 bases and J by 0 bases, with 9 bases in between. CDR1 and CDR2 are drawn from the germline V gene: SGHRS, YFSETQ. The CDR3 goes from the cysteine to the phenylalanine over 14 residues. The CDR3 DNA has 42 bases and is translated from base 1. For the unsorted PBMC libraries, 2 million PBMCs were stored in RNAlater at -80 degrees C until RNA extraction and were used to generate the libraries. The multiple sclerosis patients were enrolled in a US clinical protocol that evaluated disease progression with magnetic resonance imaging. PBMCs were separated from peripheral blood using Ficoll-Hypaque density gradient centrifugation and then cryopreserved in liquid nitrogen. cDNA was synthesized by template-switch 5'RACE using a primer with a 10-nucleotide random unique molecular identifier that tagged each TCR transcript. Every sequencing run covered 15-18 subjects and yielded more than 170 million TCR-beta sequences. The RNeasy kit was used for extraction of total RNA. TCR-beta VDJ regions were amplified with primers for the TCR constant region and the 5'RACE anchor, using the KAPA Real-time Library Amplification kit. Sample indexes and Illumina adaptors were added in a first PCR, and a second PCR then increased library yield. After Ampure bead purification, the roughly 650 bp TCR product was size-selected on a 2% E-gel SizeSelection system. Before pooling, libraries had their quality checked on a Bioanalyzer, their concentration measured with Qubit, and their quantity determined with the Kapa Library Quantification kit. An Illumina HiSeq 2500 was used to sequence the libraries paired-end at 2 x 150 bp. To increase sequence diversity, about 25-31% phiX was spiked into each library pool. The authors processed their data as follows. The quality-filtered reads were processed with the UMI-based MiGEC pipeline, whose error correction step removed more than 80% of the raw TCR sequences. IMGT germline references were used for aligning VDJ genes, and each clonotype was defined as a unique CDR3 amino acid sequence together with its V-J genes. VDJtools evaluated clonal expansion, Shannon diversity and CDR3 relatedness (CalcPairwiseDistances, ClusterSamples); CLCbio workbench built phylogenetic trees. Clones with at least 8 unique UMIs were defined as expanded, with this threshold being based on coefficient-of-variation modelling across technical triplicates. TCRdb reran the public reads through fastp at Q25 and MiXCR, keeping productive beta chains. Records with the same CDR3 protein are collapsed into one entry carrying the most frequent genes and DNA. The V and J calls, along with clone size, are taken from TCRdb and not from the paper's own processing. The table for this sample lists 81,000 or so distinct CDR3 sequences; about 5.2% of them were counted only once. The ten most abundant clones make up around 2.2% of the sample.

The sequence is built from TRBV5-1 and TRBJ2-7, with a tentative D gene TRBD2 over 5 matching bases. Sequencing input: PBMCs. The receptor was derived from a woman aged 25 to 39 with multiple sclerosis. The base sequence is TGCGCCAGCAGCTTCAGCGGTTCCTCCTACGAGCAGTACTTC. Its translation is CASSFSGSSYEQYF.